The clone carrying this T cell receptor (beta chain) was seen only a few times. What it binds is not known. This record comes from a study of cytomegalovirus exposure and HLA in healthy donors. CDR3 length equals 13 residues. Germline V CDR1 and CDR2: LGHNA, YNFKEQ. Trimming took 4 bases from V and 7 from J; bases not matched to a gene: 4. In the PCR, 60 Vbeta and 13 Jbeta primers were used. Some clones are missing from TCRdb's copy, which holds only in-frame ones; the method was immunoSEQ multiplex PCR. The table has 95,000 to 150,000 clones, 83% seen once. Regarding the study as a whole: Prior analysis indicated that the majority of TCR beta V segments exhibited productivity approximately 87% or approximately 30% of the time.

J is TRBJ2-5 and V is TRBV4-2, with TRBD1 identical over 9 bases. Specimen: PBMCs. The receptor comes from a woman aged 40 to 50 in good health and CMV-seropositive. The CDR3 here is CASSPGTGRTQYF. Here the CDR3 DNA reads TGTGCCAGCAGCCCTGGGACAGGGAGGACCCAGTACTTC.